This entry features one TCR beta chain sequence. This record comes from a study of blood T cell repertoires in COVID-19. Study overall: Sites in the United States, Italy and Spain provided acute and convalescent COVID-19 samples. Sources were T cells, B-cell-depleted T cells, or PBMCs; the material itself was cDNA or gDNA.

In the authors' methods: The authors estimated nucleated cell counts from reference gene primer amplification. Profiled with immunoSEQ multiplex PCR; TCRdb holds only in-frame clones, not every one. That table furnishes V, J and clone size, whereas the DNA furnished D and trimming. The sample includes about 280,000 clones, about nine tenths of them seen just once. The CDR3 has 15 amino acids. Per germline, CDR1 LGHDT and CDR2 YNNKEL (reference sequence). The V and J ends lost 4 bases and 6 bases respectively, with 15 bases between them. Material: peripheral blood. The chain couples TRBV3-1 (or the pseudogene TRBV3-2) to TRBJ2-2; TRBD1 is a possible D gene (6 bases). This receptor was obtained from a woman younger than 45 with active or convalescent COVID-19. The CDR3 reads CASSRKAGAAGELFF. CDR3 DNA sequence: TGTGCCAGCAGCCGGAAAGCAGGGGCGGCCGGGGAGCTGTTTTTT.